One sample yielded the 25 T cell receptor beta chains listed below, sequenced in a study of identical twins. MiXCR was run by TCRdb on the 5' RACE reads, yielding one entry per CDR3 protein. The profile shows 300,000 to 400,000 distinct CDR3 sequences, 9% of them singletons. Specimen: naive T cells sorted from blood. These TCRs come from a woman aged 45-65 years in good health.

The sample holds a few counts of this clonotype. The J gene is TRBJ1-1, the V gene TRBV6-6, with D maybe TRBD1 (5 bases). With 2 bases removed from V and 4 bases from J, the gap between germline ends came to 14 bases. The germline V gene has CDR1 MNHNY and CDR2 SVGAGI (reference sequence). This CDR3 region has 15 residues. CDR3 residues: CASSYPHGASTEAFF. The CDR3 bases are TGTGCCAGCAGTTACCCCCACGGGGCATCCACTGAAGCTTTCTTT.

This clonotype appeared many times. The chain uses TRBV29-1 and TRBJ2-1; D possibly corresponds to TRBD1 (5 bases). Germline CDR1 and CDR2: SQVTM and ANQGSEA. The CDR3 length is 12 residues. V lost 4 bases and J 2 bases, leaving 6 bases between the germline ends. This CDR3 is CSVGQTYNEQFF. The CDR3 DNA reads TGCAGCGTTGGACAGACCTACAATGAGCAGTTCTTC.

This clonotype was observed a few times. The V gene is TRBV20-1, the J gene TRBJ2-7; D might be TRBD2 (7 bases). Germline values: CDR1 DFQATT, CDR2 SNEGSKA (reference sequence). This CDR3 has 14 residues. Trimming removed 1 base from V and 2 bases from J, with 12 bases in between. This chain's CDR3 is CSARVGGGTYEQYF. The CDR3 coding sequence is TGCAGTGCTAGAGTAGGGGGGGGAACCTACGAGCAGTACTTC.

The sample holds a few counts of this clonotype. The CDR3 bases are TGTGCCAGCAGCTTCGCCGGATGGGGCGGGACAGGAGAGCAGTACGTC. Protein: CASSFAGWGGTGEQYV. V is TRBV13 and J is TRBJ2-7; TRBD1 matches 8 bases. Losses at the gene ends were 3 bases for V and 7 bases for J; bases not matched to a gene: 14. This CDR3 spans 16 amino acids. CDR1 is PRHDT, CDR2 FYEKMQ, per germline (reference sequence).

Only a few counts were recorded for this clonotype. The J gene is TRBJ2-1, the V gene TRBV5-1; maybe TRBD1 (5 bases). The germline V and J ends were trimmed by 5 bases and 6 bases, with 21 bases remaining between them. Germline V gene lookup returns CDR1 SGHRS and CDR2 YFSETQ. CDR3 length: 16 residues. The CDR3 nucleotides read TGCGCCAGCAGTTTTTTCCAGGGTGGCGGAGTCAATGAGCAGTTCTTC. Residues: CASSFFQGGGVNEQFF.

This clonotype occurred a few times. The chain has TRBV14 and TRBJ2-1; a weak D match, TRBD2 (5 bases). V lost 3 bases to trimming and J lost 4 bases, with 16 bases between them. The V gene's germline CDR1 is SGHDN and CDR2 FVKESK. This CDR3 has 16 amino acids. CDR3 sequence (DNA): TGTGCCAGCAGCCAGTCCCGGGATTGGAAATACAATGAGCAGTTCTTC. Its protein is CASSQSRDWKYNEQFF. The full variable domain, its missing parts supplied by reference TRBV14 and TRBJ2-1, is EAGVTQFPSHSVIEKGQTVTLRCDPISGHDNLYWYRRVMGKEIKFLLHFVKESKQDESGMPNNRFLAERTGGTYSTLKVQPAELEDSGVYFCASSQSRDWKYNEQFFGPGTRLTVL.

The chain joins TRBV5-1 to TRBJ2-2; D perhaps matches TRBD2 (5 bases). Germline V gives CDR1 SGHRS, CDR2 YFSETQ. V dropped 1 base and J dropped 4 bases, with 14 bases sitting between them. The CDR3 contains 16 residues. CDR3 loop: CASSLMGEAGTGELFF. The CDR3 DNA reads TGCGCCAGCAGCTTGATGGGTGAGGCGGGCACCGGGGAGCTGTTTTTT.

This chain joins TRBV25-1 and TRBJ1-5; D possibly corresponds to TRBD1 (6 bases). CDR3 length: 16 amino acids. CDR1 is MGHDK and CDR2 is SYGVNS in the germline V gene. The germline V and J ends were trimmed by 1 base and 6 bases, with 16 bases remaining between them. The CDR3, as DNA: TGTGCCAGCAGTGAATCCGGTGGGGGCAGGGGTCAGCCCCAGCATTTT. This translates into CASSESGGGRGQPQHF.

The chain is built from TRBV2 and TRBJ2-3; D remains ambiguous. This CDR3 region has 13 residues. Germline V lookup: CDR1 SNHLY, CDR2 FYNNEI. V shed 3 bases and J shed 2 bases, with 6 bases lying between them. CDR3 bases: TGTGCCAGCAGTGAGGAGTACACAGATACGCAGTATTTT. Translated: CASSEEYTDTQYF.

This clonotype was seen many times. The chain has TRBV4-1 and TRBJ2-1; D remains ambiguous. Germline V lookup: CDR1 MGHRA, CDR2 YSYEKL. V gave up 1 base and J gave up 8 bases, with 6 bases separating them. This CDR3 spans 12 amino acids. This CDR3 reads CASSQVFYEQFF. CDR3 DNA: TGCGCCAGCAGCCAAGTTTTCTATGAGCAGTTCTTC.

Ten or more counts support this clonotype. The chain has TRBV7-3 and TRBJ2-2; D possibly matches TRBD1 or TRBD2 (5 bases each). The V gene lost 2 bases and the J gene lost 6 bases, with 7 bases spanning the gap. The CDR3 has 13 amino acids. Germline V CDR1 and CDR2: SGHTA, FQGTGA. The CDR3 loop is CASSLGGSGELFF. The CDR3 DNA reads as TGTGCCAGCAGCTTAGGGGGATCCGGGGAGCTGTTTTTT.

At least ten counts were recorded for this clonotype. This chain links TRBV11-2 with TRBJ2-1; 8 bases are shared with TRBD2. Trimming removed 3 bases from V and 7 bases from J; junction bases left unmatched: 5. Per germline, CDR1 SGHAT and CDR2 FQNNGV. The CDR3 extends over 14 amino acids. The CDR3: CASSLASGPNEQFF. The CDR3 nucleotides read TGTGCCAGCAGCTTGGCTAGCGGGCCAAATGAGCAGTTCTTC.

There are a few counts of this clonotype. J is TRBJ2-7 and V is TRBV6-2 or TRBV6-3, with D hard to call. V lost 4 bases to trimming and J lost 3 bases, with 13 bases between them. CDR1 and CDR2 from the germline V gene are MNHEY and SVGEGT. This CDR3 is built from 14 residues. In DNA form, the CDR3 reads TGTGCCAGCAGTTTTCTCCCCCCCCTCTACGAGCAGTACGTC. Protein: CASSFLPPLYEQYV.

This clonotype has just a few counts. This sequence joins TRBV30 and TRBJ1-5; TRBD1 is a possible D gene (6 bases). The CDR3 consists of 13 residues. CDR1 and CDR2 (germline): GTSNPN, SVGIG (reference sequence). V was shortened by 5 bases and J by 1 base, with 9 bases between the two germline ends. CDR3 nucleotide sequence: TGTGCCTGGTCAGGGGACAGCAATCAGCCCCAGCATTTT. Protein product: CAWSGDSNQPQHF.

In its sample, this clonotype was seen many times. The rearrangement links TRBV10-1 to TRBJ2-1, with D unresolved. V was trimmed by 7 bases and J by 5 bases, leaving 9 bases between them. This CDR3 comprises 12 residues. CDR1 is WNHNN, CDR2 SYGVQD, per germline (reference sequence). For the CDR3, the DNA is TGCGCCAGCACGGATGGAAACAATGAGCAGTTCTTC. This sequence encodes CASTDGNNEQFF.

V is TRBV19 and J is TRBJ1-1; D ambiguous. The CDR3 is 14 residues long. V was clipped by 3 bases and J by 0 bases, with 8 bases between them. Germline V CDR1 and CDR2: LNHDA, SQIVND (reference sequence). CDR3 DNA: TGTGCCAGTAGTATTTTCAGCATGAACACTGAAGCTTTCTTT. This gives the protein CASSIFSMNTEAFF.

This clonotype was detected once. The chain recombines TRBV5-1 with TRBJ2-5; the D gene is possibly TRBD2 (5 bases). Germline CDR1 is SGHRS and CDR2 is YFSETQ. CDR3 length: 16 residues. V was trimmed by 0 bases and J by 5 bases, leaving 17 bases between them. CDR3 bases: TGCGCCAGCAGCTTGGCCCCGGGGATTCCGCGGGAGACCCAGTACTTC. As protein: CASSLAPGIPRETQYF.

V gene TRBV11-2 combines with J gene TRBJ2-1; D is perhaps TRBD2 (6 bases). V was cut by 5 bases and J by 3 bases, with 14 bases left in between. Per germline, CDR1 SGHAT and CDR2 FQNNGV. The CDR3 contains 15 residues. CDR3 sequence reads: CASSRQRVSYNEQFF. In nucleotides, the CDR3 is TGTGCCAGCAGCCGACAGCGGGTAAGCTACAATGAGCAGTTCTTC.

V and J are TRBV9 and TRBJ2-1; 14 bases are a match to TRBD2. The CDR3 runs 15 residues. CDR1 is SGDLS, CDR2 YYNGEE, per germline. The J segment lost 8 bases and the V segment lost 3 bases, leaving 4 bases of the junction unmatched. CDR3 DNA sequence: TGTGCCAGCAGCGAAATGGGACTAGCGGGAGATGAGCAGTTCTTC. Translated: CASSEMGLAGDEQFF.

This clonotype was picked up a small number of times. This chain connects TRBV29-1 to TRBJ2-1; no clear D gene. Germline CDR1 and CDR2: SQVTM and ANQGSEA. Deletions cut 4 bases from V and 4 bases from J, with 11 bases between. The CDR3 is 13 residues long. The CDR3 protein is CSVAQKSYNEQFF. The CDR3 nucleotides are TGCAGCGTTGCACAGAAATCGTACAATGAGCAGTTCTTC.

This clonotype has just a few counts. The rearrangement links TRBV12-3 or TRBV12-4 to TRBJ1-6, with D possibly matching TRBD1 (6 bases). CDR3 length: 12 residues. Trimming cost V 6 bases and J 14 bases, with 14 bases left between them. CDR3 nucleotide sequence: TGTGCCAGCAGCCAATTACAGGGAACCCTCCACTTT. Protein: CASSQLQGTLHF.

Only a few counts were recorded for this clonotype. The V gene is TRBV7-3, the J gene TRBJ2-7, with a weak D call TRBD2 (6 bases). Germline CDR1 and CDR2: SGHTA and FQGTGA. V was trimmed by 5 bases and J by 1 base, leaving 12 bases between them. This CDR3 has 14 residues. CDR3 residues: CASSRAAGSYEQYF. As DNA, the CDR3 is TGTGCCAGCAGCCGGGCTGCGGGGTCCTACGAGCAGTACTTC.

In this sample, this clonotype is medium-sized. This CDR3 is CASSSTSGDNEQFF. In nucleotides, the CDR3 is TGTGCCAGCAGCTCCACCAGCGGGGACAATGAGCAGTTCTTC. The V and J genes are TRBV7-9 and TRBJ2-1; 7 bases are shared with TRBD2. The CDR3 has 14 amino acids. The germline gives CDR1 SEHNR, CDR2 FQNEAQ (reference sequence). The V and J ends lost 4 bases and 5 bases, in that order; junction bases with no gene match: 5.

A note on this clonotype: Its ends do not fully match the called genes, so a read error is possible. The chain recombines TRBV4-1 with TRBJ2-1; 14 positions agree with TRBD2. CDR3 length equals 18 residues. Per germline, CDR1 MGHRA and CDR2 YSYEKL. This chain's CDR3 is CASSQEGGLAGAYHEQFF. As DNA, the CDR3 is TGCGCCAGCAGCCAAGAAGGGGGACTAGCGGGAGCCTACCATGAGCAGTTCTTC.

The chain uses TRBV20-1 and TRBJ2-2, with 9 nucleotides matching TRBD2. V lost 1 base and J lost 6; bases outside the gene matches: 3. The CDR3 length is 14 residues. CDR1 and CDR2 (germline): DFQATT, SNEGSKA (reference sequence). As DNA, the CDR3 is TGCAGTGCTAGAGGGACTAGCGCCCCCGGGGAGCTGTTTTTT. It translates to CSARGTSAPGELFF.